This TCR beta chain is drawn from a study of OX40 agonist ivuxolimab in advanced cancers. The wider study: At 82.7% male, the cohort had a mean age of 60 years, ranging from about 20 to 79.

The assay was immunoSEQ multiplex PCR, and TCRdb's table has in-frame clones only and misses some. This table has about 69,000 clones, around 89% appearing once. In germline, CDR1 is SGHNT, CDR2 YYREEE (reference sequence). Unmatched junction bases numbered 3, after V lost 3 bases and J lost 1 base. The CDR3 loop spans 16 amino acids. No patient had autoimmune disease or received systemic immunosuppression. The clonotype comes from an adult with an advanced solid tumor such as melanoma, head and neck, liver or kidney cancer. V and J are TRBV5-4 and TRBJ2-3; the match to TRBD2 covers 12 bases. The sequencing here drew on CD4+ or CD8+ T cells sorted from blood, taken in a trial of the OX40 agonist ivuxolimab. The CDR3 nucleotides read TGTGCCAGCAGCTCAAGACTAGCGGGAGGCACAGATACGCAGTATTTT. Protein: CASSSRLAGGTDTQYF. Full variable domain (remainder filled in from reference TRBV5-4 and TRBJ2-3): ETGVTQSPTHLIKTRGQQVTLRCSSQSGHNTVSWYQQALGQGPQFIFQYYREEENGRGNFPPRFSGLQFPNYSSELNVNALELDDSALYLCASSSRLAGGTDTQYFGPGTRLTVL.